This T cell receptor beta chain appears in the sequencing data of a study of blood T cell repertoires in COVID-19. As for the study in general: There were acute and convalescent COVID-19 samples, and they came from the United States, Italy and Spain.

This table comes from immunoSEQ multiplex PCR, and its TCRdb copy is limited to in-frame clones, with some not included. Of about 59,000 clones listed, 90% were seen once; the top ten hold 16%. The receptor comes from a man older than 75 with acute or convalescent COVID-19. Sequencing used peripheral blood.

CDR3 nucleotides: TGTGCCAGTAGTCCGGGACAGGGGGCCAAAAAACTGTTTTTT. Residues: CASSPGQGAKKLFF. The chain uses TRBV19 and TRBJ1-4; 12 bases line up with TRBD1. Germline CDR1 and CDR2: LNHDA and SQIVND (reference sequence). Trimming took 5 bases from V and 9 from J; bases not matched to a gene: 4. The CDR3 is 14 residues long. The full variable domain, completed using reference TRBV19 and TRBJ1-4, is DGGITQSPKYLFRKEGQNVTLSCEQNLNHDAMYWYRQDPGQGLRLIYYSQIVNDFQKGDIAEGYSVSREKKESFPLTVTSAQKNPTAFYLCASSPGQGAKKLFFGSGTQLSVL.